A single sample gave rise to the 24 T cell receptor beta chains below, sequenced in a study of blood T cell repertoires in COVID-19. Some clones are missing from TCRdb's copy, which holds only in-frame ones; the method was immunoSEQ multiplex PCR. The data show about 130,000 clones, with over 70% seen just once and over 15% held by the top ten. Sequenced material: peripheral blood. The receptors were sampled from a man older than 75 with acute or convalescent COVID-19.

Only one count was recorded for this clone. This rearrangement joins TRBV2 to TRBJ2-7; a weak D match, TRBD1 (6 bases). The CDR3 sequence is 15 residues long. Germline loops: CDR1 SNHLY, CDR2 FYNNEI. V was shortened by 6 bases and J by 4 bases, with 19 bases between the two germline ends. CDR3 in amino acids: CASRIPFRTAYEQYF. CDR3 DNA: TGTGCCAGCAGGATACCCTTCCGGACAGCATACGAGCAGTACTTC.

The rearrangement joins TRBV6-1 to TRBJ1-2, with a possible D match to TRBD1 (6 bases). CDR1 MNHNS and CDR2 SASEGT come from the germline V gene. V lost 1 base and J 8 bases, leaving 17 bases between the germline ends. The CDR3 spans 15 residues. Here the CDR3 DNA reads TGTGCCAGCAGTGAAGAGGGCAGGGGAACGGGGGGCTACACCTTC. Translating it yields CASSEEGRGTGGYTF.

CDR3 bases: TGTGCCAGCGGACAGGGAGGCTACGAGCAGTACTTC. Translation gives CASGQGGYEQYF. The V and J genes are TRBV19 and TRBJ2-7, with 8 bases aligning to TRBD1. The CDR3 has 12 amino acids. The V gene end was trimmed by 9 bases and the J gene end by 3 bases; junction bases not matched to a gene: 4. Per germline, CDR1 LNHDA and CDR2 SQIVND (reference sequence). Variable domain in full (rest from reference TRBV19 and TRBJ2-7): DGGITQSPKYLFRKEGQNVTLSCEQNLNHDAMYWYRQDPGQGLRLIYYSQIVNDFQKGDIAEGYSVSREKKESFPLTVTSAQKNPTAFYLCASGQGGYEQYFGPGTRLTVT.

CDR3: CASSEGRNTEAFF. For the CDR3, the DNA is TGTGCCAGCAGCGAGGGGCGCAACACTGAAGCTTTCTTT. This chain uses TRBV9 with TRBJ1-1, with D possibly matching TRBD1 (5 bases). Deletions cut 3 bases from V and 2 bases from J, with 8 bases between. The CDR3 is made up of 13 amino acids. The V gene's germline CDR1 is SGDLS and CDR2 YYNGEE.

The V call is TRBV5-1, the J call TRBJ1-6; 9 bases are shared with TRBD1. Germline V gene data show CDR1 as SGHRS and CDR2 as YFSETQ. This CDR3 comprises 15 residues. Losses at the gene ends were 3 bases for V and 7 bases for J; bases not matched to a gene: 5. CDR3 residues: CASSWGQGGNSPLHF. The CDR3 DNA reads as TGCGCCAGCAGCTGGGGACAGGGTGGCAATTCACCCCTCCACTTT. Full variable domain (rest looked up from reference TRBV5-1 and TRBJ1-6): KAGVTQTPRYLIKTRGQQVTLSCSPISGHRSVSWYQQTPGQGLQFLFEYFSETQRNKGNFPGRFSGRQFSNSRSEMNVSTLELGDSALYLCASSWGQGGNSPLHFGNGTRLTVT.

Comment on this clone: Other DNA sequences from this sample encode an identical CDR3 as well. The J gene is TRBJ1-2, the V gene TRBV6-4; D not resolved. The CDR3 loop spans 12 amino acids. V lost 4 bases and J lost 5, with 8 bases in between. Germline V gene data show CDR1 as MRHNA and CDR2 as SNTAGT. In DNA, the CDR3 is TGTGCCAGCAGTGCGGGGAATTATGGCTACACCTTC. Translation: CASSAGNYGYTF.

The chain couples TRBV3-1 (or the pseudogene TRBV3-2) to TRBJ2-5, with unresolved D. The CDR3 totals 12 residues. V was trimmed by 5 bases and J by 7 bases, leaving 11 bases between them. CDR1 is LGHDT and CDR2 is YNNKEL in the germline V gene (reference sequence). The CDR3 sequence: CASSSLSATQYF. The CDR3 bases are TGTGCCAGCAGCTCACTGAGCGCGACCCAGTACTTC.

The CDR3 sequence: CASSLGGGLGTDTQYF. Here the CDR3 DNA reads TGTGCCAGCAGCCTCGGGGGGGGCCTGGGCACAGATACGCAGTATTTT. The chain uses TRBV7-2 and TRBJ2-3; 8 bases match TRBD2. The CDR3 extends over 16 amino acids. After removal of 5 bases from V and 1 base from J, the junction contained 8 bases not matched to a gene. CDR1 and CDR2 (germline): SGHTA, FQGNSA.

This clone was seen a handful of times. The gene calls are TRBV7-9 and TRBJ2-7, with 8 nucleotides matching TRBD2. V gave up 2 bases and J gave up 5 bases; unmatched junction bases: 11. Looked up from germline, CDR1 is SEHNR and CDR2 is FQNEAQ (reference sequence). CDR3 length equals 16 residues. Written as DNA, the CDR3 is TGTGCCAGCAGCTTATACGGGGGGGCCGGAGGGAACGAGCAGTACTTC. Protein product: CASSLYGGAGGNEQYF.

The V and J genes are TRBV6-8 and TRBJ1-4; no clear D. This CDR3 comprises 15 residues. The V and J ends lost 6 bases and 8 bases respectively, with 19 bases between them. CDR1 and CDR2 (germline): MNHGY, SAAAGT. The chain's CDR3 is CASSRVLILYEKLFF. CDR3 nucleotide sequence: TGTGCCAGCAGCCGCGTCCTGATTCTATACGAAAAACTGTTTTTT.

On this clone itself: Other nucleotide sequences in the sample specify the same CDR3. The V call is TRBV4-3, the J call TRBJ2-5, with 7 bases matching TRBD2. The germline V gene encodes CDR1 LGHNA and CDR2 YSLEER. This CDR3 contains 14 residues. Trimming removed 1 base from V and 1 base from J; junction bases left unmatched: 0. The CDR3 DNA reads TGCGCCAGCAGCCAAGGACTAGCCCAAGAGACCCAGTACTTC. Its protein product is CASSQGLAQETQYF.

The chain is built from TRBV11-2 and TRBJ1-3; a possible D gene is TRBD1 (6 bases). V was trimmed by 2 bases and J by 0 bases, leaving 11 bases between them. The CDR3 runs 16 residues. Germline lookup yields CDR1 SGHAT and CDR2 FQNNGV. The CDR3 loop is CASSLTGRASGNTIYF. The CDR3 nucleotides read TGTGCCAGCAGCTTAACAGGGAGAGCCTCTGGAAACACCATATATTTT.

The chain recombines TRBV7-2 with TRBJ2-4; D is uncertain. The germline V gene has CDR1 SGHTA and CDR2 FQGNSA. CDR3 length equals 14 residues. Deletions cut 4 bases from V and 6 bases from J, with 13 bases between. The CDR3 loop is CASSSARDSNIQYF. In DNA form, the CDR3 reads TGTGCCAGCAGCTCCGCAAGAGACTCAAACATTCAGTACTTC.

Here the CDR3 DNA reads TGTGCCAGCAGCTTAGTCATTAACACTGAAGCTTTCTTT. Translated: CASSLVINTEAFF. The chain joins TRBV7-2 to TRBJ1-1; D uncertain. The CDR3 is 13 amino acids. Trimming left V 1 base short and J 2 bases short, with 5 bases between. CDR1 and CDR2 (germline): SGHTA, FQGNSA. The whole variable domain, remainder taken from reference TRBV7-2 and TRBJ1-1, is GAGVSQSPSNKVTEKGKDVELRCDPISGHTALYWYRQSLGQGLEFLIYFQGNSAPDKSGLPSDRFSAERTGGSVSTLTIQRTQQEDSAVYLCASSLVINTEAFFGQGTRLTVV.

This chain connects TRBV5-1 to TRBJ1-5; D is unresolved. The CDR3 sequence is 12 residues long. Germline lookup yields CDR1 SGHRS and CDR2 YFSETQ. Trimming shortened V by 7 bases and J by 4 bases, and 9 bases separated the two germline ends. The CDR3 here is CASRPGNQPQHF. In DNA form, the CDR3 reads TGCGCCAGCCGTCCGGGGAATCAGCCCCAGCATTTT. The full variable domain, rest sourced from reference TRBV5-1 and TRBJ1-5, is KAGVTQTPRYLIKTRGQQVTLSCSPISGHRSVSWYQQTPGQGLQFLFEYFSETQRNKGNFPGRFSGRQFSNSRSEMNVSTLELGDSALYLCASRPGNQPQHFGDGTRLSIL.

The V gene is TRBV10-3, the J gene TRBJ2-5; the match to TRBD2 covers 8 bases. Germline V gene sequence: CDR1 ENHRY, CDR2 SYGVKD. The CDR3 is 15 residues long. Trimming cost V 3 bases and J 5 bases; bases outside gene matches: 8. Here the CDR3 reads CAISDRGGRVETQYF. Here the CDR3 DNA reads TGTGCCATCAGTGATCGGGGGGGGAGAGTTGAGACCCAGTACTTC.

The genes are TRBV28 and TRBJ1-6; tentatively, D is TRBD1 (5 bases). Looked up from germline, CDR1 is MDHEN and CDR2 is SYDVKM. This CDR3 spans 14 amino acids. V was pared by 7 bases and J by 14 bases, with 21 bases between. DNA for the CDR3: TGTGCCAGCATTTCGGGGGGGGGTAGTAAGACCCTCCACTTT. It specifies CASISGGGSKTLHF.

This clone was counted a single time. J is TRBJ1-3 and V is TRBV5-4; D remains ambiguous. This CDR3 spans 14 amino acids. Germline-derived CDR1 and CDR2 are SGHNT and YYREEE (reference sequence). V dropped 0 bases and J dropped 0 bases, with 4 bases sitting between them. CDR3 protein: CASSLGYSGNTIYF. CDR3 nucleotide sequence: TGTGCCAGCAGCTTGGGTTACTCTGGAAACACCATATATTTT.

This clone showed up just a few times. The chain joins TRBV7-3 to TRBJ2-1; TRBD2 agrees at 7 bases. This CDR3 spans 15 amino acids. Germline loops: CDR1 SGHTA, CDR2 FQGTGA. V trimming: 1 base; J trimming: 7 bases; junction bases outside the gene matches: 7. The CDR3 sequence is CASSLNGGSSNEQFF. As DNA, the CDR3 is TGTGCCAGCAGCTTAAACGGGGGGTCTTCTAATGAGCAGTTCTTC.

The V gene is TRBV24-1, the J gene TRBJ2-3; 7 positions match TRBD1. This CDR3 has 16 amino acids. Unmatched junction bases numbered 4, after V lost 2 bases and J lost 0 bases. In germline, CDR1 is KGHDR, CDR2 SFDVKD. CDR3 residues: CATSDSGQRSTDTQYF. In nucleotides, the CDR3 is TGTGCCACCAGTGATTCGGGACAGAGAAGCACAGATACGCAGTATTTT.

This clone has just a few counts. The J gene is TRBJ2-1, the V gene TRBV4-2; 12 nucleotides agree with TRBD2. Germline assignment: CDR1 LGHNA and CDR2 YNFKEQ. After removal of 3 bases from V and 4 bases from J, the junction contained 4 bases not matched to a gene. This CDR3 is built from 16 residues. The CDR3 nucleotides read TGTGCCAGCAGCCAGGAACTAGCGGGGGGTTACAATGAGCAGTTCTTC. Protein sequence: CASSQELAGGYNEQFF.

The chain links TRBV5-1 to TRBJ2-7, with 8 nucleotides matching TRBD2. The trim removed 4 bases at V and 3 bases at J, leaving 9 bases unmatched. Germline V gene sequence: CDR1 SGHRS, CDR2 YFSETQ. CDR3 length: 15 amino acids. CDR3 sequence: CASSREGILSYEQYF. Here the CDR3 DNA reads TGCGCCAGCAGCCGGGAGGGTATTTTGAGCTACGAGCAGTACTTC. Full variable domain (remainder filled in from reference TRBV5-1 and TRBJ2-7): KAGVTQTPRYLIKTRGQQVTLSCSPISGHRSVSWYQQTPGQGLQFLFEYFSETQRNKGNFPGRFSGRQFSNSRSEMNVSTLELGDSALYLCASSREGILSYEQYFGPGTRLTVT.

This clone was counted a single time. The chain links TRBV5-4 to TRBJ1-2; 7 bases agree with TRBD1. The J segment lost 6 bases and the V segment lost 6 bases, leaving 17 bases of the junction unmatched. The CDR3 runs to 16 residues. Germline V lookup: CDR1 SGHNT, CDR2 YYREEE (reference sequence). CDR3 in amino acids: CASKYLKGALGDGYTF. The CDR3 DNA reads as TGTGCCAGCAAATACTTGAAGGGGGCGCTAGGTGATGGCTACACCTTC.

This clone appeared many times. The V gene is TRBV6-1, the J gene TRBJ2-3; tentatively, D is TRBD1 (8 bases). The V gene's germline CDR1 is MNHNS and CDR2 SASEGT. V gave up 3 bases and J gave up 8 bases, with 30 bases separating them. CDR3 length: 19 amino acids. The CDR3 nucleotides are TGTGCCAGCAGTGAGGGAACTCTCTGGGGAGGGACAGGCGGGGGTACGCAGTATTTT. Its protein product is CASSEGTLWGGTGGGTQYF.